The T cell receptor (beta chain) under discussion was sequenced for a study of blood T cell repertoires in COVID-19. A single count supports this clone. The repertoire was sequenced with immunoSEQ multiplex PCR; TCRdb's copy has only in-frame clones and lacks some. The repertoire holds under 250,000 clones, with roughly nine tenths as singletons. V lost 4 bases and J lost 1; bases outside the gene matches: 10. In germline, CDR1 is SQVTM, CDR2 ANQGSEA. The CDR3 contains 15 residues. The V gene is TRBV29-1, the J gene TRBJ2-7; TRBD1 aligns across 7 bases. The sample comprised peripheral blood. This clonotype was sampled from a man in his sixties with COVID-19, enrolled during active disease. CDR3: CSVVGTATPSYEQYF. CDR3 in DNA: TGCAGCGTTGTCGGGACAGCTACACCGTCCTACGAGCAGTACTTC.